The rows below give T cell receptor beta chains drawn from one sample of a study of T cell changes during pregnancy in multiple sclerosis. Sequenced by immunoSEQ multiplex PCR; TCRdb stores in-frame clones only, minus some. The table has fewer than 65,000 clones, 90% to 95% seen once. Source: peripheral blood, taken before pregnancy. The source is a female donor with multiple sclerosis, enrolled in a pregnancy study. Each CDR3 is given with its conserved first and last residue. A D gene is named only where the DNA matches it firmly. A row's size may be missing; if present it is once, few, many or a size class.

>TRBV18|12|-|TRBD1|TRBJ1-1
CASSPSTGAAFF
TGTGCCAGCTCACCGTCGACAGGGGCTGCTTTCTTT
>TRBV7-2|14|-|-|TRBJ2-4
CASSLAIAKNIQYF
TGTGCCAGCAGCTTAGCCATAGCCAAAAACATTCAGTACTTC
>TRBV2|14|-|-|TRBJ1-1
CASLRGISNTEAFF
TGTGCCAGCCTTAGGGGGATTTCAAACACTGAAGCTTTCTTT
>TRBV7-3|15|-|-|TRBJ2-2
CASSLGRRATGELFF
TGTGCCAGCAGCTTGGGGAGGAGGGCCACCGGGGAGCTGTTTTTT
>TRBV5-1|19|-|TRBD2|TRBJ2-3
CASSLMGRGGQVFTDTQYF
TGCGCCAGCAGCTTAATGGGGCGGGGGGGCCAGGTTTTTACAGATACGCAGTATTTT
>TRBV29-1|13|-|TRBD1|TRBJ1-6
CSVRGGDGSPLHF
TGCAGCGTTCGAGGGGGCGATGGATCACCCCTCCACTTT
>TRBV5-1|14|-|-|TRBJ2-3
CASRGDITTDTQYF
TGCGCCAGCAGGGGGGACATTACCACAGATACGCAGTATTTT
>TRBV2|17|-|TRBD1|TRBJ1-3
CASSGTGGPFSGNTIYF
TGTGCCAGCAGTGGGACAGGGGGCCCATTTTCTGGAAACACCATATATTTT
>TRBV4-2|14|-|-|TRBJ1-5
CASPQGGEIQPQHF
TGTGCCAGCCCTCAGGGAGGTGAAATTCAGCCCCAGCATTTT
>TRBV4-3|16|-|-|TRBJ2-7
CASSQGQGAGTYEQYF
TGCGCCAGCAGCCAAGGGCAAGGGGCCGGCACCTACGAGCAGTACTTC
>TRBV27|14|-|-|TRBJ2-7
CASSLYSGGYEQYF
TGTGCCAGCAGTTTATACTCCGGGGGCTACGAGCAGTACTTC
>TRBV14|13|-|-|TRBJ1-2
CASSLDTYYGYTF
TGTGCCAGCAGCCTGGACACCTACTATGGCTACACCTTC
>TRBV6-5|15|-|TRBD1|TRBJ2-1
CASSYTGQGVKEQFF
TGTGCCAGCAGTTACACGGGACAGGGGGTGAAGGAGCAGTTCTTC
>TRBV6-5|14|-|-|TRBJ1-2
CASRSGGGNYGYTF
TGTGCCAGCAGATCCGGCGGGGGCAACTATGGCTACACCTTC
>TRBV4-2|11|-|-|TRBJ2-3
CASSQVETQYF
TGTGCCAGCAGCCAAGTAGAAACGCAGTATTTT
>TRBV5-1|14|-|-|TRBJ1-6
CASSFTGLNSPLHF
TGCGCCAGCAGCTTTACAGGGCTCAATTCACCCCTCCACTTT
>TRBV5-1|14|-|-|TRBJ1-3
CASSSGNSGNTIYF
TGCGCCAGCAGCTCCGGGAACTCTGGAAACACCATATATTTT
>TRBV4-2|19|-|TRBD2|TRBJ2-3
CASSLQRGSGEFSTDTQYF
TGTGCCAGCAGCCTCCAACGTGGTAGCGGGGAATTCAGCACAGATACGCAGTATTTT
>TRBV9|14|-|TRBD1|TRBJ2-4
CASSVGRGKNIQYF
TGTGCCAGCAGCGTCGGCAGGGGGAAAAACATTCAGTACTTC
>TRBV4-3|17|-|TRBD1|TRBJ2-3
CASSLMSGQGVSDTQYF
TGCGCCAGCAGCCTGATGTCGGGACAGGGTGTATCAGATACGCAGTATTTT
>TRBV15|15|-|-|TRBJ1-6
CATGGALNSNSPLHF
TGTGCCACCGGGGGGGCTTTGAACTCGAATTCACCCCTCCACTTT
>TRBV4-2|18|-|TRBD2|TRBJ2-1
CASSHPRSGGASGNEQFF
TGTGCCAGCAGCCACCCCCGGAGCGGGGGGGCCTCTGGAAATGAGCAGTTCTTC
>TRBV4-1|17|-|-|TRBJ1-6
CASSQTDMGLSKSPLHF
TGCGCCAGCAGCCAGACAGACATGGGGCTCAGTAAATCACCCCTCCACTTT
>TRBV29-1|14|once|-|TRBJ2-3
CSSGGQLHTDTQYF
TGCAGCTCCGGGGGTCAGCTTCACACAGATACGCAGTATTTT
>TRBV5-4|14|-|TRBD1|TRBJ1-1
CASSGGQGNTEAFF
TGTGCCAGCAGCGGAGGACAGGGCAACACTGAAGCTTTCTTT
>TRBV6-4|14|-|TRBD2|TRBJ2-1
CASSVAGGRNEQFF
TGTGCCAGCAGTGTCGCGGGGGGGCGGAATGAGCAGTTCTTC
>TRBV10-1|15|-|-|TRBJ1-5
CASSEGSGGGKPQHF
TGCGCCAGCAGTGAGGGCTCGGGGGGCGGGAAGCCCCAGCATTTT
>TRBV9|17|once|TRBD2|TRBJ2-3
CASSVDPPGLSTDTQYF
TGTGCCAGCAGCGTAGACCCCCCGGGACTAAGCACAGATACGCAGTATTTT
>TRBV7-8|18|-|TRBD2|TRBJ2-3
CASSLRLAGVVSTDTQYF
TGTGCCAGCAGCCTCAGACTAGCGGGGGTCGTTAGCACAGATACGCAGTATTTT
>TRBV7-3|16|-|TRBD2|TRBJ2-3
CASSLLGGDYTDTQYF
TGTGCCAGCAGCTTACTCGGGGGGGACTACACAGATACGCAGTATTTT
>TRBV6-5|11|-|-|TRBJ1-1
CASSFRGGRFF
TGTGCCAGCAGTTTTAGGGGGGGGCGGTTCTTT
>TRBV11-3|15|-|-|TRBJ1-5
CASSFRGIANQPQHF
TGTGCCAGCAGCTTCCGCGGGATAGCGAATCAGCCCCAGCATTTT
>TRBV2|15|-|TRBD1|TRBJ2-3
CASSIGDRGTDTQYF
TGTGCCAGCAGTATAGGGGACAGGGGAACAGATACGCAGTATTTT
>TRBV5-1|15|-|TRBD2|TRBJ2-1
CASSDGTSGANEQFF
TGCGCCAGCAGCGACGGGACTAGCGGGGCGAATGAGCAGTTCTTC
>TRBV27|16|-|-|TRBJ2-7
CASSPLTGPDSYEQYF
TGTGCCAGCAGTCCATTAACAGGACCCGATTCCTACGAGCAGTACTTC
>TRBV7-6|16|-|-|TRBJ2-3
CASSLAQGERTDTQYF
TGTGCCAGCAGCTTAGCACAGGGAGAGAGGACAGATACGCAGTATTTT
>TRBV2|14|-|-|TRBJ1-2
CASSPAGQNYGYTF
TGTGCCAGCAGCCCCGCAGGACAGAACTATGGCTACACCTTC
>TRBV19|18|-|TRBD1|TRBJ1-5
CASSFPSDRALSNQPQHF
TGTGCCAGTAGTTTCCCCTCCGACAGGGCTCTTAGCAATCAGCCCCAGCATTTT
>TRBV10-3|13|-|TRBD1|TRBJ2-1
CAIRTGQLDEQFF
TGTGCCATCAGGACAGGGCAGTTGGATGAGCAGTTCTTC
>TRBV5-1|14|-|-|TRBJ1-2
CASSEWEGAYGYTF
TGCGCCAGCAGCGAGTGGGAGGGTGCCTATGGCTACACCTTC
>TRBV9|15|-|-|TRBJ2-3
CASSVAFGGADTQYF
TGTGCCAGCAGCGTAGCCTTCGGCGGGGCAGATACGCAGTATTTT
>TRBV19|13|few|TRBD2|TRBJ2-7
CASSIGEGYEQYF
TGTGCCAGTAGTATCGGGGAGGGCTACGAGCAGTACTTC
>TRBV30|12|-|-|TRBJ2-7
CAWSPGVYEQYF
TGTGCCTGGAGCCCGGGGGTCTACGAGCAGTACTTC
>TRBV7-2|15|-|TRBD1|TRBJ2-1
CASSRPGTGGDEQFF
TGTGCCAGCAGCCGGCCCGGGACAGGGGGCGATGAGCAGTTCTTC
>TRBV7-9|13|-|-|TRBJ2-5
CAGTYRVGETQYF
TGTGCCGGAACTTACAGGGTCGGCGAGACCCAGTACTTC
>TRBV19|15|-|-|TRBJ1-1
CASTLGVGRDTEAFF
TGTGCCAGTACCCTAGGGGTGGGTCGAGACACTGAAGCTTTCTTT